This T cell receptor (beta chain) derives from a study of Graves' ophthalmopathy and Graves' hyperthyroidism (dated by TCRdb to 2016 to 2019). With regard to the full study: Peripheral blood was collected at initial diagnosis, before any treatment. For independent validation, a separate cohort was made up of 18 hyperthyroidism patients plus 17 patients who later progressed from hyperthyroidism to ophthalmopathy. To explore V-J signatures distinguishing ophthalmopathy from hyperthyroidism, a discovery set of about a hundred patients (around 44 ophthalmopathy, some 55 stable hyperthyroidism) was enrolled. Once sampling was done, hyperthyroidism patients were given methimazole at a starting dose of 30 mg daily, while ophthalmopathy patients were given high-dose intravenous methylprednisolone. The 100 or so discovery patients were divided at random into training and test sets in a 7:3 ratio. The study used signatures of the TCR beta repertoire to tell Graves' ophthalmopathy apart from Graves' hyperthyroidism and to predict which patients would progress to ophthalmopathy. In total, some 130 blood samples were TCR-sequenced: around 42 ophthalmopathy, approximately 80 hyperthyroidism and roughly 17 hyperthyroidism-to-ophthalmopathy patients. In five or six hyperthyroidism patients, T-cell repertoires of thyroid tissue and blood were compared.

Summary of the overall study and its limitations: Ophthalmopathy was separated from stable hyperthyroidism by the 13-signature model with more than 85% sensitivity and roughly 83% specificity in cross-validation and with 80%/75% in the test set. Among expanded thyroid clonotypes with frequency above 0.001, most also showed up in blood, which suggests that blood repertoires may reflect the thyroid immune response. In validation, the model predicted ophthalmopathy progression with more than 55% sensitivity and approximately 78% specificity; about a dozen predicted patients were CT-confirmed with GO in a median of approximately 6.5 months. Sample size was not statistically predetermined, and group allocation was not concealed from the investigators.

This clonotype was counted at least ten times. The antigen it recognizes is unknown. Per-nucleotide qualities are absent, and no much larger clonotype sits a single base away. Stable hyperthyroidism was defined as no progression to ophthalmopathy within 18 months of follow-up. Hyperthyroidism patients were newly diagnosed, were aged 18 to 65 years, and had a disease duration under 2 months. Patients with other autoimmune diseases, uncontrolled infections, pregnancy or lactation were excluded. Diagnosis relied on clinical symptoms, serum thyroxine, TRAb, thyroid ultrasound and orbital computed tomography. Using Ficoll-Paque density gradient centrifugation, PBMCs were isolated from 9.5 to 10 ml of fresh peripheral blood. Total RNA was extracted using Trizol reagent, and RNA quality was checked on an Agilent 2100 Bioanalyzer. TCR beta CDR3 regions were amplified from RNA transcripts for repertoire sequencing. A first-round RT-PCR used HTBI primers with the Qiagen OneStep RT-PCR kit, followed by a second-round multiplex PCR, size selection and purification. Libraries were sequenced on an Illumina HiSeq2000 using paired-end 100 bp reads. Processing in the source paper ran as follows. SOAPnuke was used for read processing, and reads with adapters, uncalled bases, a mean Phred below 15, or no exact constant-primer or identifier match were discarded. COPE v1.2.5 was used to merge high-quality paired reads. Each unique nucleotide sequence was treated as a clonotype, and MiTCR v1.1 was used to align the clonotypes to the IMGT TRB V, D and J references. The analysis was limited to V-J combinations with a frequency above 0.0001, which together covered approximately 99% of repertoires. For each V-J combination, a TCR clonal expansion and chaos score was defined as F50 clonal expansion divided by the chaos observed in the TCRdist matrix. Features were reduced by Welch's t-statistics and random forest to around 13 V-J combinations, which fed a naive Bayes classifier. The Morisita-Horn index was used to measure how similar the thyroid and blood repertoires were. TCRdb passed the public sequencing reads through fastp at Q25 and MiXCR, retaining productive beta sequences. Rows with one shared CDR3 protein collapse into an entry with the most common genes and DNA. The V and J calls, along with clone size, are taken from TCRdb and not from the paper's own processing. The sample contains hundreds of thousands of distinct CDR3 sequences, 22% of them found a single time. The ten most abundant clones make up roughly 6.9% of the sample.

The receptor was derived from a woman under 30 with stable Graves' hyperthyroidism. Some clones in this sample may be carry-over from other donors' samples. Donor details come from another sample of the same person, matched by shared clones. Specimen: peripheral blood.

The bases are TGCAGTGCTCGACAGGGTAGAAACGAGCAGTACTTC. The translation is CSARQGRNEQYF. The rearranged segments are TRBV20-1 and TRBJ2-7; 7 middle bases align to TRBD1. Trimmed from V: 5 bases; trimmed from J: 5 bases; junction bases lacking a gene match: 6. Counted from cysteine to phenylalanine, this CDR3 has 12 amino acids. Only CDR3 DNA remains: 36 bases, in frame from the first base. CDR1 is given as DFQATT and CDR2 as SNEGSKA, both from the germline V gene (reference sequence).